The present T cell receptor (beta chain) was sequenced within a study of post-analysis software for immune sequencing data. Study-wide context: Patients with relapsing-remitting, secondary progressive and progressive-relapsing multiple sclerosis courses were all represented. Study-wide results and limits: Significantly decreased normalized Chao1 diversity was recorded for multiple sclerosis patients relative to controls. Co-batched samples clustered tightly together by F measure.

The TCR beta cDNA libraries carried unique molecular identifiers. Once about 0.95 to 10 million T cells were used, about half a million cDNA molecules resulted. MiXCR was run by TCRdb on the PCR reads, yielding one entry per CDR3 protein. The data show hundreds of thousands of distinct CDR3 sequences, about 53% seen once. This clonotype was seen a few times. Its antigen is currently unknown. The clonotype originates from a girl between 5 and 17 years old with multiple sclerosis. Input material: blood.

CDR3 in amino acids: CASSHPDRGPGYTF. As DNA, the CDR3 is TGTGCCAGCAGCCACCCCGACAGGGGGCCAGGCTACACCTTC. This chain links TRBV4-2 with TRBJ1-2, with 10 bases identical to TRBD1. There are 14 residues in the CDR3. V lost 3 bases to trimming and J lost 8 bases; unmatched junction nucleotides: 6. Germline V lookup: CDR1 LGHNA, CDR2 YNFKEQ.